This is a list of T cell receptor beta chains from one sample in a study of response to subunit inactivated influenza vaccine. TCRdb re-called the RT-PCR reads with MiXCR, one entry per CDR3 protein. Here the sample spans about 520,000 distinct CDR3 sequences, less than 30% being singletons. Sample: CD4+ T cells sorted from PBMCs, taken roughly 5 days after vaccination. These receptors all stem from a man aged 50-60 years who received an inactivated influenza vaccine. CDR3s leave out the opening cysteine and the closing phenylalanine or tryptophan. Each record gives: V gene, clone size, CDR3 protein. Size is omitted from some rows. Given values are once, few, many or a class for expanded clones.

v_gene: TRBV6-2/TRBV6-3
abundance: .
CDR3aa: ASSDYPLADTQY

v_gene: TRBV12-3/TRBV12-4
abundance: few
CDR3aa: ASSFLEGAF

v_gene: TRBV4-2
abundance: many
CDR3aa: ASSQGLRSDRTDTQY

v_gene: TRBV7-9
abundance: few
CDR3aa: ASSLARTGGFLDTQY

v_gene: TRBV10-3
abundance: .
CDR3aa: AIRGANVLT

v_gene: TRBV9
abundance: .
CDR3aa: ASSVGTEGNEQF

v_gene: TRBV6-5
abundance: few
CDR3aa: ASSYGTSGAPRETQY

v_gene: TRBV11-2
abundance: few
CDR3aa: ASSSSGLAGNEQY

v_gene: TRBV20-1
abundance: .
CDR3aa: SAGKQGAGKNIQY

v_gene: TRBV4-1
abundance: few
CDR3aa: ASSQQGAGELF

v_gene: TRBV6-1
abundance: .
CDR3aa: ASSAQGVSYEQY

v_gene: TRBV20-1
abundance: few
CDR3aa: SARTASGDKGGDTQY

v_gene: TRBV24-1
abundance: .
CDR3aa: ATSVPGTYNEQF

v_gene: TRBV6-5
abundance: .
CDR3aa: ASSFSRGDVQY

v_gene: TRBV5-1
abundance: .
CDR3aa: ASSLGGLAVNEQF

v_gene: TRBV12-3/TRBV12-4
abundance: few
CDR3aa: ASRPSGATFGQY

v_gene: TRBV25-1
abundance: .
CDR3aa: ASSEYLSASGGRITDTQY

v_gene: TRBV4-3
abundance: few
CDR3aa: ASSLGTLWSDNEKLF

v_gene: TRBV7-9
abundance: .
CDR3aa: ASSLETVYQETQY

v_gene: TRBV20-1
abundance: .
CDR3aa: SARGGQGAYEQY

v_gene: TRBV5-1
abundance: .
CDR3aa: ASSLTGQGFEQY

v_gene: TRBV7-9
abundance: .
CDR3aa: ASSAQGGEYEQY

v_gene: TRBV2
abundance: .
CDR3aa: ASSDPFYNSPLH

v_gene: TRBV3-1
abundance: .
CDR3aa: ASSQDKGGTEAF

v_gene: TRBV27
abundance: few
CDR3aa: ASSLGQNKFYEQY

v_gene: TRBV9
abundance: .
CDR3aa: ASSTYPSGGSYNEQF

v_gene: TRBV4-1
abundance: .
CDR3aa: ASSQDPPLRGTIFNQPQH

v_gene: TRBV6-2/TRBV6-3
abundance: many
CDR3aa: ASRLPDRLNNEQF

v_gene: TRBV18
abundance: .
CDR3aa: ASSPGTGHSEQY

v_gene: TRBV25-1
abundance: .
CDR3aa: ASSGDRGKLF

v_gene: TRBV11-2
abundance: few
CDR3aa: ASSPLTGDGYGYT

v_gene: TRBV10-3
abundance: few
CDR3aa: AISLEGNEQF

v_gene: TRBV6-5
abundance: few
CDR3aa: ASRYSGGAYNEQF

v_gene: TRBV2
abundance: .
CDR3aa: ASSGDSPLH

v_gene: TRBV20-1
abundance: .
CDR3aa: SARYGSYGYT

v_gene: TRBV6-5
abundance: .
CDR3aa: ASSYYSAYNEQF

v_gene: TRBV2
abundance: .
CDR3aa: ASMRETLSNEQF